This note documents a single TCR beta chain sequence. Its antigen is not known. The junction had 10 bases not matched to a gene; V was cut back by 5 bases and J by 5 bases. Germline CDR1 and CDR2: LNHDA and SQIVND (reference sequence). This CDR3 comprises 15 residues. The data derive from a study of shared clonotypes between healthy human individuals. Study findings and constraints: Donors were few, which limited the genetic and exposure-history diversity represented. Relative to clonotypes present in all four donors, those not shared had lower generation probabilities.

Clones were sequenced by immunoSEQ multiplex PCR, and TCRdb holds only the in-frame ones, with some missing. The sample lists 850,000 to 1,200,000 clones; roughly 80% were seen once. The specimen was memory CD4+ T cells sorted from blood. Stated subset: CD45RA-negative fraction. The origin of this receptor is a young man in good health. V is TRBV19 and J is TRBJ1-2; 8 bases map to TRBD1. CDR3 sequence: CASSSQTGDGYGYTF. The CDR3, as DNA: TGTGCCAGTAGTTCGCAGACAGGGGATGGGTATGGCTACACCTTC.